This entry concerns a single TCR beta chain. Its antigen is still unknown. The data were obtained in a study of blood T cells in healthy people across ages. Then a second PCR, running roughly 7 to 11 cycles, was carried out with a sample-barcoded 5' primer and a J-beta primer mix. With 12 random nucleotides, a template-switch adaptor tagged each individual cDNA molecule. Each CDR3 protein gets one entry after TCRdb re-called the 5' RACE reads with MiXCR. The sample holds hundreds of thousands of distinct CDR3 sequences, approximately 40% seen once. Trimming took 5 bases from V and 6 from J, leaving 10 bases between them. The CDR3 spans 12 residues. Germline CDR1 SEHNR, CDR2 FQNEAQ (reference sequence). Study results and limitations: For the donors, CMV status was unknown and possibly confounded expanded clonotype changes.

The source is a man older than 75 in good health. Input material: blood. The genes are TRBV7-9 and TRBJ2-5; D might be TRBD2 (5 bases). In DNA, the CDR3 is TGTGCCAGCAGCCCCGGGAAGAAGACCCAGTACTTC. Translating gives CASSPGKKTQYF.